One and the same sample provided the 29 T cell receptor beta chains below, sequenced in a study of graft-versus-host responses after intestinal transplantation. Measured with immunoSEQ multiplex PCR; TCRdb has only the in-frame clones, and not every one. The sample consists of some 41,000 clones, approximately 95% of them appearing once. The antigens these receptors bind are not known. The sequencing used unstimulated CD8+ T cells sorted from spleen or lymph node cells, collected before transplant. These receptors were collected from a human donor who was the organ donor for an intestinal transplant.

V gene TRBV5-6 combines with J gene TRBJ1-2, with D hard to call. Trimming cost V 6 bases and J 8 bases, with 11 bases left between them. The length of the CDR3 is 11 residues. CDR1 SGHDT and CDR2 YYEEEE come from the germline V gene. The CDR3 DNA follows: TGTGCCAGCACCTCGCGCTTGGGCTACACCTTC. It yields the protein CASTSRLGYTF.

The genes are TRBV29-1 and TRBJ2-7; weak D call: TRBD2 (7 bases). V shed 0 bases and J shed 5 bases, with 20 bases lying between them. The CDR3 runs to 16 residues. CDR1 is SQVTM and CDR2 is ANQGSEA in the germline V gene. DNA for the CDR3: TGCAGCGTTGAAGACTTCAGGGAGGGGGGAGTACACGAGCAGTACTTC. Translated, it gives CSVEDFREGGVHEQYF.

The genes are TRBV30 and TRBJ1-6; D not certain. The germline gives CDR1 GTSNPN, CDR2 SVGIG (reference sequence). The V gene lost 0 bases and the J gene lost 6 bases, with 12 bases spanning the gap. The CDR3 spans 15 residues. CDR3 in amino acids: CAWSVLRVGNSPLHF. The CDR3 DNA is TGTGCCTGGAGTGTACTAAGGGTGGGTAATTCACCCCTCCACTTT.

The V gene is TRBV4-1, the J gene TRBJ2-5; D call uncertain. The CDR3 spans 13 residues. Germline CDR1 reads MGHRA; CDR2 reads YSYEKL. Trimming shortened V by 0 bases and J by 5 bases, and 7 bases separated the two germline ends. CDR3 sequence (DNA): TGCGCCAGCAGCCAAGAAATGGGGGAGACCCAGTACTTC. Protein: CASSQEMGETQYF.

The chain has TRBV29-1 and TRBJ2-5; D unclear. Germline V gene lookup returns CDR1 SQVTM and CDR2 ANQGSEA. Trimming pared 5 bases from V and 2 bases from J, leaving 9 bases between. The CDR3 is 12 amino acids. This CDR3 reads CSVPLEQETQYF. CDR3 DNA: TGCAGCGTTCCCTTGGAACAAGAGACCCAGTACTTC.

This clone was recorded only once. The V call is TRBV6-5, the J call TRBJ2-7; TRBD1 matches 8 bases. Germline assignment: CDR1 MNHEY and CDR2 SVGAGI. The V gene end was trimmed by 2 bases and the J gene end by 4 bases; junction bases not matched to a gene: 1. The CDR3 contains 13 residues. CDR3 in DNA: TGTGCCAGCAGTTACACAGGGGGGTACGAGCAGTACTTC. Translation: CASSYTGGYEQYF.

The rearrangement uses TRBV19 and TRBJ2-1, with D perhaps being TRBD1 or TRBD2 (6 bases each). V was clipped by 4 bases and J by 2 bases, with 12 bases between them. Looked up from germline, CDR1 is LNHDA and CDR2 is SQIVND (reference sequence). The CDR3 consists of 15 residues. CDR3 region: CASSRGGGAYNEQFF. The CDR3 DNA reads as TGTGCCAGTAGTAGAGGAGGGGGTGCCTACAATGAGCAGTTCTTC.

About this clone itself: The junction shows a germline mismatch at one end, possibly a read error. This chain connects TRBV7-2 to TRBJ2-7, with 12 bases identical to TRBD2. The CDR3 contains 14 residues. Germline values: CDR1 SGHTA, CDR2 FQGNSA. The CDR3 DNA reads as TGTGCCAGCAGCCTAGCGGGGGGGCCCCACGAGCAGTACTTC. Its protein is CASSLAGGPHEQYF.

The J gene is TRBJ2-1, the V gene TRBV11-3, with a tentative D call TRBD2 (6 bases). The CDR3 runs to 14 residues. The germline V and J ends were trimmed by 5 bases and 6 bases, with 14 bases remaining between them. CDR1 is SGHNT and CDR2 is YENEEA in the germline V gene. The chain's CDR3 is CASSLTLAPNEQFF. CDR3 DNA: TGTGCCAGCAGCCTCACACTAGCTCCCAATGAGCAGTTCTTC.

This rearrangement joins TRBV11-2 to TRBJ2-7; D gene unclear. Trimming removed 1 base from V and 1 base from J, with 11 bases in between. This CDR3 has 15 residues. Per the germline V gene, CDR1 is SGHAT and CDR2 is FQNNGV. This chain's CDR3 is CASSLAYGLSYEQYF. The CDR3 bases are TGTGCCAGCAGCTTAGCTTATGGATTGTCCTACGAGCAGTACTTC. Full variable domain (missing parts from reference TRBV11-2 and TRBJ2-7): EAGVAQSPRYKIIEKRQSVAFWCNPISGHATLYWYQQILGQGPKLLIQFQNNGVVDDSQLPKDRFSAERLKGVDSTLKIQPAKLEDSAVYLCASSLAYGLSYEQYFGPGTRLTVT.

This clone was seen a single time. J is TRBJ2-7 and V is TRBV4-1, with TRBD1 as a possible D gene (5 bases). The V and J ends lost 4 bases and 2 bases respectively, with 6 bases between them. In germline, CDR1 is MGHRA, CDR2 YSYEKL. The CDR3 totals 12 residues. As DNA, the CDR3 is TGCGCCAGCAGCCCGGACACCTACGAGCAGTACTTC. Translation: CASSPDTYEQYF.

The chain employs TRBV30 and TRBJ2-7, with a possible D match to TRBD1 (6 bases). Trimming removed 0 bases from V and 3 bases from J, with 6 bases in between. The V gene's germline CDR1 is GTSNPN and CDR2 SVGIG (reference sequence). The CDR3 extends over 12 amino acids. The CDR3 DNA reads TGTGCCTGGAGTGTACAGGGCTACGAGCAGTACTTC. It is translated as CAWSVQGYEQYF.

The V call is TRBV6-5, the J call TRBJ2-7; D gene uncertain. V lost 2 bases and J 2 bases, leaving 10 bases between the germline ends. The germline CDR1 and CDR2 sequences are MNHEY and SVGAGI. The CDR3 contains 14 residues. The CDR3 bases are TGTGCCAGCAGTTACGATCCCACGGCCTACGAGCAGTACTTC. Amino acid sequence: CASSYDPTAYEQYF.

The rearrangement joins TRBV29-1 to TRBJ1-2, with D possibly TRBD1 on 5 matching bases. The V end lost 2 bases, the J end lost 0 bases, and 10 bases lay between the germline ends. This CDR3 spans 14 amino acids. Germline CDR1 is SQVTM and CDR2 is ANQGSEA. CDR3 sequence reads: CSVERQGANYGYTF. DNA for the CDR3: TGCAGCGTTGAAAGGCAGGGAGCTAACTATGGCTACACCTTC.

Here the CDR3 reads CASSLRIGNTEAFF. In DNA, the CDR3 is TGTGCCAGCAGCTTGCGAATAGGGAACACTGAAGCTTTCTTT. The chain links TRBV5-8 to TRBJ1-1; D is undetermined. CDR1 SGHTS and CDR2 YDEGEE come from the germline V gene. V dropped 1 base and J dropped 1 base, with 8 bases sitting between them. The CDR3 sequence is 14 residues long.

The chain couples TRBV19 to TRBJ2-2, with D possibly TRBD2 on 7 matching bases. CDR1 and CDR2 from the germline V gene are LNHDA and SQIVND (reference sequence). Trimming removed 7 bases at V and 7 bases at J, with 19 bases between. CDR3 size: 15 residues. The chain's CDR3 is CASTPGGRGSGELFF. In DNA form, the CDR3 reads TGTGCCAGTACCCCTGGGGGGCGCGGGAGCGGGGAGCTGTTTTTT.

This sequence joins TRBV10-3 and TRBJ2-7, with 9 bases lining up with TRBD1. The CDR3 consists of 14 residues. The V and J ends lost 6 bases and 5 bases, in that order; junction bases with no gene match: 8. CDR1 ENHRY and CDR2 SYGVKD come from the germline V gene. For the CDR3, the DNA is TGTGCCATCAGCACCGGGACAGGGCCCGACGAGCAGTACTTC. Its translation is CAISTGTGPDEQYF.

This chain connects TRBV9 to TRBJ2-3, with D hard to call. CDR3 length equals 13 residues. V lost 5 bases and J lost 2, with 9 bases in between. Germline-derived CDR1 and CDR2 are SGDLS and YYNGEE. CDR3 residues: CASRRTTTDTQYF. CDR3 DNA: TGTGCCAGCAGACGAACCACCACAGATACGCAGTATTTT. The full variable domain, completed using reference TRBV9 and TRBJ2-3, is DSGVTQTPKHLITATGQRVTLRCSPRSGDLSVYWYQQSLDQGLQFLIQYYNGEERAKGNILERFSAQQFPDLHSELNLSSLELGDSALYFCASRRTTTDTQYFGPGTRLTVL.

The rearrangement joins TRBV7-6 to TRBJ2-7; 7 positions match TRBD1. The CDR3 consists of 13 residues. The germline gives CDR1 SGHVS, CDR2 FNYEAQ. J lost 4 bases, V lost 0 bases, and 0 bases had no gene match. CDR3 DNA sequence: TGTGCCAGCAGCTTAGCACAGGGGTACGAGCAGTACTTC. It encodes CASSLAQGYEQYF.

The chain recombines TRBV20-1 with TRBJ2-1; the D gene is possibly TRBD2 (5 bases). Germline assignment: CDR1 DFQATT and CDR2 SNEGSKA (reference sequence). CDR3 size: 9 residues. CDR3 sequence reads: CNPGNEQFF. The CDR3 DNA reads as TGCAACCCGGGGAATGAGCAGTTCTTC.

The chain employs TRBV15 and TRBJ1-1; D may be TRBD1 (5 bases). The CDR3 has 13 residues. With 0 bases removed from V and 5 bases from J, the gap between germline ends came to 7 bases. Germline loops: CDR1 LNHNV, CDR2 YYDKDF (reference sequence). CDR3 nucleotides: TGTGCCACCAGCAGAGACTGGGGGACTGAAGCTTTCTTT. Translating gives CATSRDWGTEAFF.

This clone appeared once. The chain combines TRBV5-4 with TRBJ2-5; D ambiguous. This CDR3 has 13 amino acids. V gave up 1 base and J gave up 0 bases, with 4 bases separating them. Germline assignment: CDR1 SGHNT and CDR2 YYREEE (reference sequence). CDR3: CASSLRDQETQYF. In DNA form, the CDR3 reads TGTGCCAGCAGCTTGAGGGACCAAGAGACCCAGTACTTC.

The genes are TRBV19 and TRBJ2-7; no clear D gene. This CDR3 region has 14 residues. The germline CDR1 and CDR2 sequences are LNHDA and SQIVND (reference sequence). Trimming removed 1 base from V and 2 bases from J, with 9 bases in between. The CDR3 loop reads CASSIVPGTYEQYF. DNA for the CDR3: TGTGCCAGTAGTATAGTTCCAGGCACCTACGAGCAGTACTTC.

The chain joins TRBV2 to TRBJ1-1, with D tentatively TRBD1 (5 bases). V lost 7 bases and J 6 bases, leaving 18 bases between the germline ends. Germline CDR1 is SNHLY and CDR2 is FYNNEI. The CDR3 has 14 amino acids. The CDR3 sequence is CASKLGQGRPEAFF. Written as DNA, the CDR3 is TGTGCCAGCAAATTAGGCCAGGGTCGGCCTGAAGCTTTCTTT.

About this clone itself: The junction and the germline gene differ at one end; a read error may be behind it. The chain uses TRBV5-1 and TRBJ2-7; D unresolved. The CDR3 contains 9 residues. Germline CDR1 reads SGHRS; CDR2 reads YFSETQ. The CDR3 sequence is CASSLAAHF. The CDR3 nucleotides read TGCGCCAGCAGCTTGGCCGCGCACTTC.

This clone was seen a few times. The gene calls are TRBV7-8 and TRBJ2-1; 9 nucleotides agree with TRBD2. Germline lookup yields CDR1 SGHVS and CDR2 FQNEAQ. V lost 1 base, J lost 6 bases, and 4 bases stayed unmatched. The CDR3 is 15 residues long. The CDR3: CASSLGAGGPNEQFF. CDR3 sequence (DNA): TGTGCCAGCAGCTTAGGGGCGGGGGGGCCCAATGAGCAGTTCTTC. Full variable domain (rest looked up from reference TRBV7-8 and TRBJ2-1): GAGVSQSPRYKVAKRGQDVALRCDPISGHVSLFWYQQALGQGPEFLTYFQNEAQLDKSGLPSDRFFAERPEGSVSTLKIQRTQQEDSAVYLCASSLGAGGPNEQFFGPGTRLTVL.

V usage is TRBV6-5 and J usage is TRBJ1-1; possible D gene TRBD1, 5 bases. V was cut by 7 bases and J by 0 bases, with 12 bases left in between. CDR1 is MNHEY, CDR2 SVGAGI, per germline. There are 14 residues in the CDR3. This CDR3 is CASTTREMNTEAFF. The CDR3 bases are TGTGCCAGCACCACCAGGGAAATGAACACTGAAGCTTTCTTT.

Comment on this clone: This sample includes further DNA sequences coding for the same CDR3. The chain carries TRBV27 and TRBJ1-1; no definite D call. V was shortened by 2 bases and J by 6 bases, with 13 bases between the two germline ends. Germline-derived CDR1 and CDR2 are MNHEY and SMNVEV (reference sequence). The CDR3 is made up of 14 amino acids. DNA for the CDR3: TGTGCCAGCAGTTTAAATGGACCGCTATCTGAAGCTTTCTTT. Residues: CASSLNGPLSEAFF.

This chain uses TRBV7-9 with TRBJ1-3; tentative D call: TRBD1 (5 bases). Trimming shortened V by 0 bases and J by 11 bases, and 17 bases separated the two germline ends. This CDR3 is 15 amino acids long. Germline CDR1 SEHNR, CDR2 FQNEAQ (reference sequence). The CDR3 reads CASSLARGERDPIYF. In nucleotides, the CDR3 is TGTGCCAGCAGCTTAGCAAGGGGAGAGAGAGATCCCATATATTTT.